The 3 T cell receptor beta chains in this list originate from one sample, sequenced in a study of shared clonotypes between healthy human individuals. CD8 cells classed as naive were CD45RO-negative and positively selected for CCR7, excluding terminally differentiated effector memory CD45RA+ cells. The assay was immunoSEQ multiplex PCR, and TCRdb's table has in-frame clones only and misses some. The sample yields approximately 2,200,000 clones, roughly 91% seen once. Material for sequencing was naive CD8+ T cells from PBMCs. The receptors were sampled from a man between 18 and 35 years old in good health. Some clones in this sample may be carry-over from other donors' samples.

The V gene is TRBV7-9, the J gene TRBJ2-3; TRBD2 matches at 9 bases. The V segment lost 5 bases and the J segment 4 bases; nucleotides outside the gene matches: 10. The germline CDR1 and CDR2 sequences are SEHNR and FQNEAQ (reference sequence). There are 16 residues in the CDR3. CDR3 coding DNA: TGTGCCAGCAGCCCGGCGGGTAGCGGGGGTTCAGATACGCAGTATTTT. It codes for CASSPAGSGGSDTQYF.

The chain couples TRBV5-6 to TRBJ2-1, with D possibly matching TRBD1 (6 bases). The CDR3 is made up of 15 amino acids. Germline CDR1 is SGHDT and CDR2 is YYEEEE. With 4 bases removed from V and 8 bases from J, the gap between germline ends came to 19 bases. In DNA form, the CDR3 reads TGTGCCAGCAGCCATCCCCGGGACATGGGACATGAGCAGTTCTTC. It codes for CASSHPRDMGHEQFF.

CDR3 bases: TGTGCCAGCAGTTTATCACCGCGCACCGGGGAGCTGTTTTTT. Translated, it gives CASSLSPRTGELFF. V usage is TRBV27 and J usage is TRBJ2-2; D not resolved. The V gene's germline CDR1 is MNHEY and CDR2 SMNVEV (reference sequence). CDR3 length equals 14 residues. V shed 0 bases and J shed 4 bases, with 6 bases lying between them.